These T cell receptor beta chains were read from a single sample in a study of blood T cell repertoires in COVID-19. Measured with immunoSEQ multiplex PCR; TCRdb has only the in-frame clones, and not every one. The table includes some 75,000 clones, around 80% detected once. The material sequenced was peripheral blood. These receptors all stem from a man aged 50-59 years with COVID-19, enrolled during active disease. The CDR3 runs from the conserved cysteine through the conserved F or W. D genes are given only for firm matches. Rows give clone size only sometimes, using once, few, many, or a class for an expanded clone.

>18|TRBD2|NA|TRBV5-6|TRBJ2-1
CASSLFGGRLAGDNEQFF
TGTGCCAGCAGCTTGTTTGGGGGGCGTCTAGCGGGCGACAATGAGCAGTTCTTC
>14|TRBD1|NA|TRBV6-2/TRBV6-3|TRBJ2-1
CASSRTGGMGEQFF
TGTGCCAGCAGTCGGACAGGGGGGATGGGGGAGCAGTTCTTC
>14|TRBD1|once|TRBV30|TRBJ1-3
CAWNRGMSGNTIYF
TGTGCCTGGAACAGGGGGATGTCTGGAAACACCATATATTTT
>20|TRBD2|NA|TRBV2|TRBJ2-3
CASSGAGLAGPDVGTDTQYF
TGTGCCAGCAGTGGGGCAGGACTAGCGGGCCCAGACGTAGGCACAGATACGCAGTATTTT
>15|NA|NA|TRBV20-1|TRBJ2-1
CSASAPVVSYNEQFF
TGCAGTGCTAGTGCCCCGGTGGTCTCCTACAATGAGCAGTTCTTC
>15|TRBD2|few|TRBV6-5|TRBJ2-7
CASSLWRAGADEQYF
TGTGCCAGCAGCCTGTGGCGAGCGGGAGCCGACGAGCAGTACTTC
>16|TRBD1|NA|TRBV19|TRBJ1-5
CASSTLGQTLWKPQHF
TGTGCCAGTAGCACGCTGGGACAGACCCTCTGGAAGCCCCAGCATTTT
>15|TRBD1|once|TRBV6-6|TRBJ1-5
CASSDGTGIAQPQHF
TGTGCCAGCAGTGACGGGACAGGGATCGCTCAGCCCCAGCATTTT
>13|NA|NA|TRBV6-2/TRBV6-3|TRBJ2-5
CASSYQEVETQYF
TGTGCCAGCAGTTACCAGGAGGTTGAGACCCAGTACTTC
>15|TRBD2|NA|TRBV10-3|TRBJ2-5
CAIRAGLGPQETQYF
TGTGCCATCAGGGCTGGACTAGGACCGCAAGAGACCCAGTACTTC
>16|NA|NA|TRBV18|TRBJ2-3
CASSPPRSQATDTQYF
TGTGCCAGCTCACCACCGCGGAGCCAAGCCACAGATACGCAGTATTTT
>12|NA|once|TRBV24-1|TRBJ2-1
CATSVRADEQFF
TGTGCCACCAGTGTCCGAGCGGATGAGCAGTTCTTC
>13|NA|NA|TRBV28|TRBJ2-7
CASSPPGGREQYF
TGTGCCAGCAGTCCCCCCGGGGGTAGGGAGCAGTACTTC
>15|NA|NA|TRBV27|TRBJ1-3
CASSLGGTAGNTIYF
TGTGCCAGCAGTTTAGGTGGTACGGCTGGAAACACCATATATTTT
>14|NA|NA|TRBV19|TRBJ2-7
CASSASTGSYEQYF
TGTGCCAGTAGTGCATCGACGGGCTCCTACGAGCAGTACTTC
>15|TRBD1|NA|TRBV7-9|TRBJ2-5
CASSLLRDREETQYF
TGTGCCAGCAGCCTCCTCCGGGACAGGGAAGAGACCCAGTACTTC
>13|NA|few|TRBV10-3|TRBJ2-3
CAISDRDTDTQYF
TGTGCCATCAGTGACAGGGACACAGATACGCAGTATTTT
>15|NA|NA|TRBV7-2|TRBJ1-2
CASSLAHSPGYGYTF
TGTGCCAGCAGCTTAGCCCACTCCCCCGGCTATGGCTACACCTTC
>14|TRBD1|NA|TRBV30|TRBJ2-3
CAWEPGQLRMTQYF
TGTGCCTGGGAACCGGGACAGCTGAGGATGACGCAGTATTTT
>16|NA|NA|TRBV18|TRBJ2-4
CASSPGTSRLIDIQYF
TGTGCCAGCTCACCCGGGACTTCACGCCTTATAGACATTCAGTACTTC
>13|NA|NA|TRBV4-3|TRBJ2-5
CASSQGLLKTQYF
TGCGCCAGCAGCCAGGGACTCCTGAAGACCCAGTACTTC
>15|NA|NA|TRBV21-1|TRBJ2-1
CASSMGQGSYNEQFF
TGTGCCAGCAGCATGGGACAGGGCTCCTACAATGAGCAGTTCTTC
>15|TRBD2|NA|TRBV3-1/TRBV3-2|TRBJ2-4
CASSLRGLAGAVEYF
TGTGCCAGCAGCCTTCGGGGACTAGCGGGAGCAGTTGAGTACTTC
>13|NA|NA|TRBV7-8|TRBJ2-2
CASSLLTTGELFF
TGTGCCAGCAGCTTACTAACTACCGGGGAGCTGTTTTTT
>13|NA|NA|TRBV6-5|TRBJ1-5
CASSLDRNQPQHF
TGTGCCAGCAGTCTAGACAGGAATCAGCCCCAGCATTTT
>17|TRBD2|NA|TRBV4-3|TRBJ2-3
CASSQGIGTSGGDTQYF
TGCGCCAGCAGCCAAGGGATCGGGACTAGCGGGGGGGATACGCAGTATTTT
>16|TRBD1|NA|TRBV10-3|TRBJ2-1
CATTEPGQGAQNEQFF
TGTGCCACGACGGAACCGGGACAGGGGGCGCAGAATGAGCAGTTCTTC
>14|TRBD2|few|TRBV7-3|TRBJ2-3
CASRLAGGPDTQYF
TGTGCCAGCAGACTAGCGGGAGGGCCAGATACGCAGTATTTT
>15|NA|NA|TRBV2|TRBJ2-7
CASSPGSQWRHEQYF
TGTGCCAGCAGCCCGGGTAGTCAATGGAGACACGAGCAGTACTTC